The entry below gives a single TCR beta chain sequence along with its context. The entry originates in a study of blood T cell repertoires in COVID-19. Trimming took 8 bases from V and 4 from J, leaving 18 bases between them. CDR1 and CDR2 from the germline V gene are MDHEN and SYDVKM. The CDR3 is 15 residues long. Authors' processing steps: From reference gene primer amplification, estimates of nucleated cell counts were derived. Profiled with immunoSEQ multiplex PCR; TCRdb holds only in-frame clones, not every one. V, J and clone size reflect that table, while D and trimming were determined from the DNA. The sample yields about 95,000 clones, 89% seen once.

The sequence was obtained from a woman between 70 and 85 years old with acute or convalescent COVID-19. Sequenced input: peripheral blood. The chain uses TRBV28 and TRBJ1-3; perhaps TRBD1 as D (6 bases). The chain's CDR3 is CASSKAGTNGNTIYF. CDR3 DNA sequence: TGTGCCAGCTCAAAAGCCGGGACAAACGGAAACACCATATATTTT.